The 10 T cell receptor beta chains presented below share a single source sample, sequenced in a study of blood T cells in healthy people across ages. Primed by a sample-barcoded 5' primer and a J-beta primer mix, a second PCR proceeded for 7 to 11 cycles. MiXCR, run by TCRdb on the 5' RACE reads, gives a single entry per CDR3 protein. The sample lists fewer than 900,000 distinct CDR3 sequences, approximately 35% seen once, with 10% to 15% in the top ten. Material for sequencing was blood. The receptor set was obtained from a man in his late teens or twenties in good health.

The chain joins TRBV7-2 to TRBJ2-5; TRBD1 or TRBD2 may be the D gene (6 bases each). Trimming left V 1 base short and J 1 base short, with 16 bases between. Germline CDR1 reads SGHTA; CDR2 reads FQGNSA. The CDR3 covers 17 residues. The CDR3 coding sequence is TGTGCCAGCAGCTTAGGACCCTACGGGGGCCTCCAAGAGACCCAGTACTTC. This codes for CASSLGPYGGLQETQYF.

The chain couples TRBV12-3 or TRBV12-4 to TRBJ1-1; no firm D call. The CDR3 extends over 11 amino acids. With 7 bases removed from V and 6 bases from J, the gap between germline ends came to 9 bases. DNA for the CDR3: TGTGCCAGCACCGGGCGGGCTGAAGCTTTCTTT. Its protein product is CASTGRAEAFF.

Many counts were recorded for this clonotype. This chain joins TRBV20-1 and TRBJ2-1, with TRBD1 matching over 10 bases. V was clipped by 3 bases and J by 7 bases; unmatched bases: 9. There are 15 residues in the CDR3. Germline CDR1 and CDR2: DFQATT and SNEGSKA (reference sequence). The CDR3 reads CSASLPGQGINEQFF. The CDR3 DNA follows: TGCAGTGCTAGTCTACCGGGACAGGGGATTAATGAGCAGTTCTTC.

This rearrangement joins TRBV20-1 to TRBJ2-1; D might be TRBD1 (6 bases). V was trimmed by 6 bases and J by 2 bases, leaving 14 bases between them. Germline assignment: CDR1 DFQATT and CDR2 SNEGSKA (reference sequence). The CDR3 is made up of 14 amino acids. In DNA form, the CDR3 reads TGCAGTGCCGCGAAACAGGGTACCTACAATGAGCAGTTCTTC. Residues: CSAAKQGTYNEQFF.

The DNA for the CDR3 is TGTGCCAGCCGCCCCCGACAGGGTTTGAACACTGAAGCTTTCTTT. It codes for CASRPRQGLNTEAFF. The J gene is TRBJ1-1, the V gene TRBV27; 7 bases map to TRBD1. Per the germline V gene, CDR1 is MNHEY and CDR2 is SMNVEV (reference sequence). With 8 bases clipped from V and 0 bases from J, the junction kept 9 bases outside the gene matches. The CDR3 extends over 15 amino acids.

This clonotype has only a few counts. This rearrangement joins TRBV7-9 to TRBJ2-3; no clear D gene. The germline V and J ends were trimmed by 4 bases and 0 bases, with 5 bases remaining between them. The CDR3 covers 13 residues. Germline assignment: CDR1 SEHNR and CDR2 FQNEAQ (reference sequence). Written as DNA, the CDR3 is TGTGCCAGCAGCTGCGATAGCACAGATACGCAGTATTTT. This gives the protein CASSCDSTDTQYF.

This clonotype turned up a few times. V is TRBV28 and J is TRBJ2-3; 10 nucleotides agree with TRBD2. The V gene end was trimmed by 10 bases and the J gene end by 2 bases; junction bases not matched to a gene: 9. The CDR3 runs to 15 residues. Germline V gene data show CDR1 as MDHEN and CDR2 as SYDVKM. The DNA of the CDR3 is TGTGCCACGCGCACTAGCGGGACATTCACAGATACGCAGTATTTT. It is translated as CATRTSGTFTDTQYF.

There are many counts of this clonotype. The chain employs TRBV12-3 or TRBV12-4 and TRBJ2-3, with D maybe TRBD2 (6 bases). V was clipped by 1 base and J by 5 bases, with 7 bases between them. The CDR3 contains 13 residues. CDR3 sequence: CASSLVGGDTQYF. As DNA, the CDR3 is TGTGCCAGCAGTTTAGTCGGGGGAGATACGCAGTATTTT.

The V gene is TRBV2, the J gene TRBJ2-3; D is ambiguous. Germline-derived CDR1 and CDR2 are SNHLY and FYNNEI. Between the trimmed V and J ends, which lost 4 bases and 4 bases, there was a span of 9 bases. This CDR3 has 13 residues. CDR3 sequence (DNA): TGTGCCAGCAGTGGCAACCAAGCAGATACGCAGTATTTT. Translation gives CASSGNQADTQYF.

There are many counts of this clonotype. J is TRBJ1-2 and V is TRBV9; D is uncertain. The V gene's germline CDR1 is SGDLS and CDR2 YYNGEE. The CDR3 is 13 amino acids. Trimming took off 0 bases at V and 1 base at J, with 4 bases between the two ends. The CDR3 loop reads CASSVGHNYGYTF. The CDR3 DNA reads as TGTGCCAGCAGCGTAGGCCATAACTATGGCTACACCTTC. The full variable domain, completed using reference TRBV9 and TRBJ1-2, is DSGVTQTPKHLITATGQRVTLRCSPRSGDLSVYWYQQSLDQGLQFLIQYYNGEERAKGNILERFSAQQFPDLHSELNLSSLELGDSALYFCASSVGHNYGYTFGSGTRLTVV.